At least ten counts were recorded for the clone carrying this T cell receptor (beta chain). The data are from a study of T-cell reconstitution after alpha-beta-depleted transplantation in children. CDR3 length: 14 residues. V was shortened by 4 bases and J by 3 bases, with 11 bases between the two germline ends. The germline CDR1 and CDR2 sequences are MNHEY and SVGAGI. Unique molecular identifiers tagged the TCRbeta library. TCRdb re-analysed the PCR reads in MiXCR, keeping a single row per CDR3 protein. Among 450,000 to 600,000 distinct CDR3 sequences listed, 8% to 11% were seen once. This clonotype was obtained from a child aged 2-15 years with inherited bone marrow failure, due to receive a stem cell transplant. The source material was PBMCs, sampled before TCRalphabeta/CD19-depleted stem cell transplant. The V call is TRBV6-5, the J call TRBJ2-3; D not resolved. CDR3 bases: TGTGCCAGCAGTTTTTGGGGTAGGACAGATACGCAGTATTTT. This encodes CASSFWGRTDTQYF.